A single sample gave rise to the 27 T cell receptor beta chains below, sequenced in a study of shared clonotypes between healthy human individuals. Clones were sequenced by immunoSEQ multiplex PCR, and TCRdb holds only the in-frame ones, with some missing. This table has 2.5 million or so clones, approximately 94% appearing once. The specimen was naive CD4+ T cells sorted from blood. Subset reported: CD45RA+ positively selected. These receptor sequences come from a man between 18 and 35 years old in good health.

The rearrangement joins TRBV19 to TRBJ2-1, with TRBD2 matching over 14 bases. Per germline, CDR1 LNHDA and CDR2 SQIVND (reference sequence). V trimming: 6 bases; J trimming: 7 bases; junction bases outside the gene matches: 5. The CDR3 length is 15 residues. The CDR3 sequence is CASRAGTSGSNEQFF. The CDR3, as DNA: TGTGCCAGTAGGGCCGGGACTAGCGGGAGTAATGAGCAGTTCTTC.

This clone showed up just once. The chain links TRBV19 to TRBJ1-5, with D hard to call. Trimming took 1 base from V and 4 from J, leaving 11 bases between them. Germline CDR1 LNHDA, CDR2 SQIVND (reference sequence). This CDR3 has 15 amino acids. The CDR3 spells CASSIVEDRNQPQHF. CDR3 DNA: TGTGCCAGTAGTATAGTGGAGGACCGAAATCAGCCCCAGCATTTT.

The chain combines TRBV7-8 with TRBJ2-1; 8 bases are shared with TRBD2. The germline V gene has CDR1 SGHVS and CDR2 FQNEAQ. After removal of 6 bases from V and 4 bases from J, the junction contained 8 bases not matched to a gene. The CDR3 consists of 15 residues. DNA of the CDR3: TGTGCCAGCAGTCCACTAGCGGAGGGTTACAATGAGCAGTTCTTC. It specifies CASSPLAEGYNEQFF.

About this clone: Additional DNA sequences in this sample encode the identical CDR3. The chain carries TRBV6-5 and TRBJ1-4, with TRBD1 as a possible D gene (5 bases). The V gene lost 3 bases and the J gene lost 4 bases, with 12 bases spanning the gap. The germline gives CDR1 MNHEY, CDR2 SVGAGI. The CDR3 is made up of 15 amino acids. The CDR3: CASSYSQGLNEKLFF. CDR3 DNA sequence: TGTGCCAGCAGTTATTCTCAGGGCCTTAATGAAAAACTGTTTTTT.

Note on this clone: Other DNA sequences in this sample translate to the same CDR3. The chain combines TRBV6-5 with TRBJ1-5; D is unresolved. Trimming cost V 2 bases and J 4 bases, with 6 bases left between them. Germline values: CDR1 MNHEY, CDR2 SVGAGI. There are 13 residues in the CDR3. The CDR3 loop reads CASSYDTNQPQHF. As DNA, the CDR3 is TGTGCCAGCAGTTACGACACAAATCAGCCCCAGCATTTT.

Regarding this clone: The sample carries other DNA sequences with the same CDR3. V and J are TRBV18 and TRBJ2-7; a possible D gene is TRBD2 (6 bases). V lost 0 bases to trimming and J lost 2 bases, with 11 bases between them. The CDR3 loop spans 15 amino acids. Per germline, CDR1 KGHSH and CDR2 LQKENI. For the CDR3, the DNA is TGTGCCAGCTCACCACCTATGGGGGGAGCCTACGAGCAGTACTTC. The encoded protein is CASSPPMGGAYEQYF.

As DNA, the CDR3 is TGTGCCAGCAGTTCTCAAGGAAGAACGCAGTATTTT. It codes for CASSSQGRTQYF. The chain couples TRBV28 to TRBJ2-3; D not resolved. The germline V gene has CDR1 MDHEN and CDR2 SYDVKM. The V end was cut by 4 bases, the J end by 9 bases, with 11 bases between. The CDR3 runs 12 residues. The complete variable domain, with remaining parts taken from reference TRBV28 and TRBJ2-3, reads DVKVTQSSRYLVKRTGEKVFLECVQDMDHENMFWYRQDPGLGLRLIYFSYDVKMKEKGDIPEGYSVSREKKERFSLILESASTNQTSMYLCASSSQGRTQYFGPGTRLTVL.

CDR3 DNA sequence: TGTGCCAGCTCGCATGGGACAGGGACTACCTACGAGCAGTACTTC. This codes for CASSHGTGTTYEQYF. V is TRBV18 and J is TRBJ2-7; 9 bases map to TRBD1. Looked up from germline, CDR1 is KGHSH and CDR2 is LQKENI. The CDR3 is 15 residues long. V lost 6 bases to trimming and J lost 2 bases; unmatched junction nucleotides: 8.

This sequence joins TRBV5-1 and TRBJ2-5; 8 bases map to TRBD1. Germline assignment: CDR1 SGHRS and CDR2 YFSETQ. The CDR3 covers 14 residues. With V trimmed by 3 bases and J by 4 bases, 5 bases remained unmatched. CDR3 bases: TGCGCCAGCAGCTCCAGGGGGCGAGGAGAGACCCAGTACTTC. Residues: CASSSRGRGETQYF. Complete variable domain (other parts from reference TRBV5-1 and TRBJ2-5): KAGVTQTPRYLIKTRGQQVTLSCSPISGHRSVSWYQQTPGQGLQFLFEYFSETQRNKGNFPGRFSGRQFSNSRSEMNVSTLELGDSALYLCASSSRGRGETQYFGPGTRLLVL.

The rearrangement uses TRBV27 and TRBJ1-1; D uncertain. The CDR3 spans 13 residues. V was cut by 3 bases and J by 0 bases, with 5 bases left in between. Germline V CDR1 and CDR2: MNHEY, SMNVEV (reference sequence). The chain's CDR3 is CASSFLVNTEAFF. CDR3 sequence (DNA): TGTGCCAGCAGTTTTTTGGTGAACACTGAAGCTTTCTTT.

This rearrangement joins TRBV6-6 to TRBJ1-6; TRBD1 aligns across 8 bases. V lost 6 bases and J lost 7; bases outside the gene matches: 8. Germline values: CDR1 MNHNY, CDR2 SVGAGI (reference sequence). The CDR3 has 15 residues. The DNA of the CDR3 is TGTGCCAGCAGCAAGGACAGGGTCGAGAATTCACCCCTCCACTTT. Translation gives CASSKDRVENSPLHF.

In this sample, this clone turned up once. Other DNA variants within this sample encode the same CDR3. The chain uses TRBV5-1 and TRBJ1-2, with D unresolved. Trimming shortened V by 0 bases and J by 8 bases, and 11 bases separated the two germline ends. Looked up from germline, CDR1 is SGHRS and CDR2 is YFSETQ. The CDR3 loop spans 13 amino acids. This CDR3 reads CASSLEGGSGYTF. The CDR3 region has the DNA TGCGCCAGCAGCTTGGAGGGCGGGTCCGGCTACACCTTC.

This clone was detected only a few times. The rearrangement joins TRBV2 to TRBJ1-6, with 9 positions matching TRBD1. This CDR3 is built from 14 residues. Germline-derived CDR1 and CDR2 are SNHLY and FYNNEI. V gave up 5 bases and J gave up 7 bases; unmatched junction bases: 3. In nucleotides, the CDR3 is TGTGCCAGCAGTCGCGGACAGGGGAATTCACCCCTCCACTTT. Translated, it gives CASSRGQGNSPLHF.

V gene TRBV19 combines with J gene TRBJ2-3; 7 nucleotides line up with TRBD1. Germline CDR1 and CDR2: LNHDA and SQIVND (reference sequence). V shed 3 bases and J 4 bases; nucleotides not matched to a gene: 10. The CDR3 spans 16 residues. The CDR3 coding sequence is TGTGCCAGTAGTATCATTTACAGGGGATGGCCAGATACGCAGTATTTT. Its protein is CASSIIYRGWPDTQYF.

V is TRBV10-1 and J is TRBJ2-7; TRBD1 might be the D (5 bases). The V gene lost 5 bases and the J gene lost 6 bases, with 20 bases spanning the gap. Germline assignment: CDR1 WNHNN and CDR2 SYGVQD (reference sequence). The CDR3 runs to 15 residues. As DNA, the CDR3 is TGCGCCAGCAGTCCAAGAATAGGGGTAGTGGGCGAGCAGTACTTC. Its protein is CASSPRIGVVGEQYF.

The CDR3 reads CASSLGSTGGYGYTF. The CDR3 coding sequence is TGTGCCAGCAGCTTGGGATCCACCGGGGGGTATGGCTACACCTTC. This chain uses TRBV5-5 with TRBJ1-2, with D tentatively TRBD1 (5 bases). The germline V and J ends were trimmed by 0 bases and 5 bases, with 14 bases remaining between them. Germline lookup yields CDR1 SGHKS and CDR2 YYEKEE (reference sequence). There are 15 residues in the CDR3.

The chain is built from TRBV7-2 and TRBJ1-1, with 7 bases lining up with TRBD1. The junction had 11 bases not matched to a gene; V was cut back by 5 bases and J by 5 bases. CDR1 and CDR2 from the germline V gene are SGHTA and FQGNSA. CDR3 size: 15 residues. The CDR3 nucleotides are TGTGCCAGCAGCCAGCAGGGGGGTGGGTGGACTGAAGCTTTCTTT. Translating gives CASSQQGGGWTEAFF.

The gene calls are TRBV7-3 and TRBJ2-2, with TRBD1 as a possible D gene (6 bases). CDR1 is SGHTA and CDR2 is FQGTGA in the germline V gene. CDR3 length: 14 residues. Trimming left V 5 bases short and J 4 bases short, with 11 bases between. The CDR3 sequence is CASSPGQITGELFF. CDR3 nucleotide sequence: TGTGCCAGCAGCCCTGGACAGATCACCGGGGAGCTGTTTTTT.

This chain joins TRBV7-2 and TRBJ1-4; D is unclear. V shed 4 bases and J shed 8 bases, with 17 bases lying between them. Germline V gene lookup returns CDR1 SGHTA and CDR2 FQGNSA. The CDR3 length is 15 residues. As DNA, the CDR3 is TGTGCCAGCAGCTCCTCCTTACGGCTTGGGGAAAAACTGTTTTTT. Its protein is CASSSSLRLGEKLFF.

V usage is TRBV6-5 and J usage is TRBJ2-7, with TRBD1 matching 12 bases. The ends lost 5 bases at V and 3 bases at J; junction bases unmatched: 5. The CDR3 is 15 residues long. Germline V CDR1 and CDR2: MNHEY, SVGAGI. This CDR3 is CASSPGTGGFYEQYF. The CDR3 nucleotides are TGTGCCAGCAGTCCCGGGACAGGGGGCTTCTACGAGCAGTACTTC.

This clone was counted once. The chain uses TRBV9 and TRBJ2-5; possible D gene TRBD2, 5 bases. This CDR3 spans 17 amino acids. Germline CDR1 is SGDLS and CDR2 is YYNGEE. Deletions cut 4 bases from V and 2 bases from J, with 21 bases between. The CDR3 DNA reads as TGTGCCAGCAGCCCCGCCGGGAAGTTAAGCGCTCAAGAGACCCAGTACTTC. It codes for CASSPAGKLSAQETQYF.

The chain is built from TRBV6-5 and TRBJ1-1; possibly TRBD1 for D (5 bases). Per the germline V gene, CDR1 is MNHEY and CDR2 is SVGAGI. CDR3 length equals 15 residues. V was shortened by 1 base and J by 0 bases, with 9 bases between the two germline ends. The CDR3 sequence: CASSYYGTLNTEAFF. DNA for the CDR3: TGTGCCAGCAGTTACTACGGGACCTTGAACACTGAAGCTTTCTTT.

This clone appeared once. The rearrangement uses TRBV29-1 and TRBJ2-7; D is possibly TRBD2 (6 bases). The CDR3 totals 12 residues. V lost 2 bases and J lost 3, with 8 bases in between. The germline V gene has CDR1 SQVTM and CDR2 ANQGSEA. CDR3 nucleotide sequence: TGCAGCGTTGAAAAGGAGGGCTACGAGCAGTACTTC. Amino acids: CSVEKEGYEQYF.

The chain is built from TRBV18 and TRBJ2-1, with 9 nucleotides matching TRBD1. CDR1 is KGHSH, CDR2 LQKENI, per germline. Germline trimming cut 3 bases from V and 2 bases from J; bases unmatched to any gene: 8. The CDR3 sequence is 17 residues long. The CDR3 DNA reads TGTGCCAGCTCACCTGACCGGGACAGGGAACCCTACAATGAGCAGTTCTTC. Residues: CASSPDRDREPYNEQFF. The full variable domain, rest sourced from reference TRBV18 and TRBJ2-1, is NAGVMQNPRHLVRRRGQEARLRCSPMKGHSHVYWYRQLPEEGLKFMVYLQKENIIDESGMPKERFSAEFPKEGPSILRIQQVVRGDSAAYFCASSPDRDREPYNEQFFGPGTRLTVL.

J is TRBJ2-4 and V is TRBV2, with 14 bases identical to TRBD2. The junction had 5 bases not matched to a gene; V was cut back by 7 bases and J by 0 bases. Germline CDR1 reads SNHLY; CDR2 reads FYNNEI. The CDR3 loop spans 17 amino acids. CDR3 in amino acids: CASIRLAGGLAKNIQYF. CDR3 in DNA: TGTGCCAGCATACGACTAGCGGGAGGGCTAGCCAAAAACATTCAGTACTTC.

The rearrangement joins TRBV5-6 to TRBJ2-5; TRBD2 matches at 11 bases. The V and J ends lost 4 bases and 1 base, in that order; junction bases with no gene match: 6. The germline gives CDR1 SGHDT, CDR2 YYEEEE. This CDR3 is built from 16 residues. The CDR3 DNA is TGTGCCAGCAGCGTTCTAGCGGGGGGCCTCCAAGAGACCCAGTACTTC. It translates to CASSVLAGGLQETQYF. The variable domain in full, with the rest retrieved from reference TRBV5-6 and TRBJ2-5, is DAGVTQSPTHLIKTRGQQVTLRCSPKSGHDTVSWYQQALGQGPQFIFQYYEEEERQRGNFPDRFSGHQFPNYSSELNVNALLLGDSALYLCASSVLAGGLQETQYFGPGTRLLVL.

For the CDR3, the DNA is TGTGCCAGCAGTGACTCGAGTCTCTTCGAGCAGTACTTC. Its protein product is CASSDSSLFEQYF. The chain employs TRBV6-4 and TRBJ2-7; D unclear. The V end lost 0 bases, the J end lost 6 bases, and 9 bases lay between the germline ends. Germline values: CDR1 MRHNA, CDR2 SNTAGT. The CDR3 runs to 13 residues.